This TCR beta chain was recovered during a study of blood T cell repertoires in COVID-19 (dated by TCRdb to 2018 to 2020). The study in broad terms: The collaborator samples originated in the United States, Italy and Spain and spanned the acute and convalescent phases of COVID-19. A freely available public database, intended as a resource for researchers studying the immune response to SARS-CoV-2, is where the repertoires were released. A de-identified subject ID, COVID-19 status, age in years and sex were almost always included in the sample metadata. The prospective study material was composed of cDNA or gDNA derived from T cells, B-cell-depleted T cells, or PBMCs. Subjects who had been exposed to COVID-19, were actively infected with it, or had recovered from it provided the deeply sampled blood TCRbeta repertoires that made up the dataset. Where available, HLA class I and class II types were taken from metadata supplied by the sample provider and were not determined by assay-based typing. The samples were drawn from two sources: the first 160 participants of the ongoing ImmuneRACE study, and 1,200 or so subjects contributed by 6 global collaborators.

Inclusive of the bounding cysteine and phenylalanine, the CDR3 is 14 residues long. The read is trimmed to its CDR3 DNA, 42 bases read in frame from base 1. The germline V gene sets CDR1 to MNHEY and CDR2 to SVGEGT. The junction shows trimming of 2 bases on V and 4 bases on J, and the gene matches do not reach 1 base of it. As to this clone: Its antigen has not been determined. No much larger clone is present one base from it, and per-base qualities are unavailable.

The immunoSEQ Assay, a bias-controlled multiplex PCR, was used to amplify TCRbeta CDR3 regions from genomic DNA. The study's processing was this. Within the assay, amplification of reference gene primers was used to estimate how many nucleated cells each sample contained. To quantify the absolute abundance of each unique TCRbeta CDR3 rearrangement, sequence reads were collapsed and filtered. For each sample, productive Simpson clonality was calculated as the square root of Simpson's diversity index across productive rearrangements. Not all clones reach the TCRdb copy of this immuneACCESS table, which keeps in-frame sequences only. Checked studies attribute under half of the gap to unresolved V genes and leave the rest unexplained. V and J calls and clone size are copied from that table; D and trimming were computed from the DNA. The sample yields fewer than 250,000 clones; about 89% were counted once. The top ten clonotypes cover around 1.5% of the sample.

Another Seattle source contributed samples from volunteer blood donors who had recovered from COVID-19. Each collaborating institution followed its own protocols to collect whole blood in K2EDTA tubes. For TCRbeta analysis, collaborator samples were shipped as frozen whole blood, as isolated PBMCs, or as DNA extracted from either sample type. What the study reported, not specific to this receptor: The quantity of clinical and demographic metadata differed by source and by participant and was supplied without curation.

The receptor was isolated from a woman aged 55-69 years who had recovered from COVID-19. The chain joins TRBV6-2 or TRBV6-3 to TRBJ1-5; 8 central bases correspond to TRBD1. The specimen was peripheral blood. The sequence in DNA is TGTGCCAGCAGTTACCGACAGGGGAATCAGCCCCAGCATTTT. It specifies CASSYRQGNQPQHF.